This TCR beta chain was captured by sequencing in a study of blood T cell repertoires in COVID-19. Sequencing was performed with immunoSEQ multiplex PCR; in TCRdb, only in-frame clones are kept and a portion is missing. The sample yields 60,000 to 90,000 clones, less than 90% seen once. Germline-derived CDR1 and CDR2 are LNHDA and SQIVND (reference sequence). The CDR3 is made up of 14 amino acids. Trimming removed 7 bases from V and 2 bases from J, with 14 bases in between. This rearrangement joins TRBV19 to TRBJ1-1, with D perhaps TRBD1 (5 bases). This sequence originates from a man aged 50-60 years with acute or convalescent COVID-19. What was sequenced was peripheral blood. The CDR3 loop is CASIPGTFNTEAFF. In DNA, the CDR3 is TGTGCCAGTATCCCGGGGACTTTTAACACTGAAGCTTTCTTT.